In its sample, the clone carrying this T cell receptor beta chain was seen many times. Its specificity is not known. Preparing the TCRbeta library involved the use of unique molecular identifiers. TCRdb ran MiXCR on the PCR reads and lists one entry per CDR3 protein. The sample has 200,000 to 250,000 distinct CDR3 sequences, 11% seen once. The data were taken from a study of T-cell reconstitution after alpha-beta-depleted transplantation in children. The CDR3 has 14 amino acids. CDR1 and CDR2 from the germline V gene are SGHRS and YFSETQ. The V end lost 1 base, the J end lost 4 bases, and 11 bases lay between the germline ends. Study results and caveats: Some patients' high day-60 TCRbeta diversity was traced to surviving recipient T cells and thymic progenitors. After one year, T-cell counts and TCRbeta diversity mostly came from new T cells. Two months or so post-transplant, alpha-beta T cells reportedly derived from several hundred expanded graft clones.

This receptor was obtained from a child younger than two with acute myeloid leukemia, due to receive a stem cell transplant. The V and J genes are TRBV5-1 and TRBJ1-1, with D uncertain. This specimen was PBMCs, taken before TCRalphabeta/CD19-depleted stem cell transplant. The CDR3 nucleotides are TGCGCCAGCAGCTTGAGAGCAGGCGGCACTGAAGCTTTCTTT. Translating gives CASSLRAGGTEAFF.